This TCR beta chain was identified during a study of T cells in Graves' hyperthyroidism and ophthalmopathy. The V gene end was trimmed by 5 bases and the J gene end by 10 bases; junction bases not matched to a gene: 9. There are 14 residues in the CDR3. The V gene's germline CDR1 is SGHTA and CDR2 FQGTGA. Amplified regions were TCR beta CDR3 sequences from RNA transcripts. Primed by the HTBI set, a first-round RT-PCR was run on the TCR CDR3. One entry per CDR3 protein results from TCRdb running MiXCR on the multiplex PCR reads. The table records roughly 740,000 distinct CDR3 sequences, about a sixth of them present only once. This clonotype was observed at least ten times.

This chain joins TRBV7-3 and TRBJ2-1, with 9 bases matching TRBD2. The clonotype originates from a man between 18 and 29 years old with Graves' hyperthyroidism. Material for sequencing was blood. CDR3 coding DNA: TGTGCCAGCAGCACCGGGACTAGCCCTAAGGAGCAGTTCTTC. This translates into CASSTGTSPKEQFF.